This T cell receptor (beta chain) is drawn from a study of OX40 agonist ivuxolimab in advanced cancers. In the study overall: Patients were roughly 83% male with ages about 23 to 80, mean about 65.

Clones were read by immunoSEQ multiplex PCR, and TCRdb kept only the in-frame ones, dropping some. The sample contains fewer than 25,000 clones, 80% to 90% of which appear only once. CDR3 size: 19 residues. Germline CDR1 SGHRS, CDR2 YFSETQ. Germline trimming cut 4 bases from V and 0 bases from J; bases unmatched to any gene: 12. The investigators sampled blood at baseline, at cycle 4 day 1, and at cycle 7 day 1. The chain uses TRBV5-1 and TRBJ1-4; 10 nucleotides match TRBD1. The sequencing here drew on CD4+ or CD8+ T cells sorted from blood, taken in a trial of the OX40 agonist ivuxolimab. The TCR originated in an adult with an advanced solid tumor such as melanoma, head and neck, liver or kidney cancer. The CDR3 loop is CASSPPGQGWSTTNEKLFF. CDR3 DNA: TGCGCCAGCAGCCCCCCGGGACAGGGGTGGTCGACAACTAATGAAAAACTGTTTTTT.